This TCR beta chain came from a study of blood T cell repertoires in COVID-19 (TCRdb year 2020). Some background on the complete study: Samples from collaborators originated in the United States, Italy and Spain and spanned both the acute and convalescent phases of COVID-19. The prospective study material was composed of cDNA or gDNA derived from T cells, B-cell-depleted T cells, or PBMCs. The dataset comprised deeply sampled blood TCRbeta repertoires from subjects exposed to, actively infected with, or recovered from COVID-19. The repertoires were released in a freely available public database meant as a resource for research on the immune response to SARS-CoV-2. The samples were drawn from two sources: the first 160 participants of the ongoing ImmuneRACE study, and 1,000 to 1,500 subjects contributed by 6 global collaborators. The sample metadata nearly always contained a de-identified subject ID, COVID-19 status, age in years and sex. Where HLA class I and class II types were available, the types were taken from metadata supplied by the sample provider, not from assay-based typing. Study-wide conclusions, independent of this receptor: The amount of clinical and demographic metadata varied by source and participant and was provided uncurated.

The immunoSEQ Assay, a bias-controlled multiplex PCR, was used to amplify TCRbeta CDR3 regions from genomic DNA. In the paper's pipeline: Within the assay, amplification of reference gene primers was used to estimate how many nucleated cells each sample contained. To quantify the absolute abundance of each unique TCRbeta CDR3 rearrangement, sequence reads were collapsed and filtered. For each sample, productive Simpson clonality was calculated as the square root of Simpson's diversity index over productive rearrangements. TCRdb mirrors the immuneACCESS table, restricted to in-frame sequences. Some clones are absent from its copies; in checked studies, under half trace to an unresolved V gene, and the reason for the others is unknown. V and J calls and clone size are copied from that table; D and trimming were computed from the DNA. For this sample the table gives some 100,000 clones, of which 85% were detected only once. Of the sample, about 13% is held by the ten largest clones.

A note on this clone: The antigen it recognizes is unknown. The sample holds no much larger clone one base away, and base qualities are not on file.

Each collaborating institution followed its own protocols to collect whole blood in K2EDTA tubes. Collaborator samples were shipped for TCRbeta analysis as frozen whole blood, isolated PBMCs, or DNA extracted from either sample type. The CDR3, from cysteine to phenylalanine, totals 14 residues. Only the CDR3 DNA stays, 42 bases, in frame from base 1. A distance of 14 bases separates the germline ends of V and J, which lose 6 bases and 0 bases respectively. CDR1 and CDR2 are read off the germline V gene as SQVTM and ANQGSEA. Recombination linked TRBV29-1 to TRBJ1-1, with the D gene too uncertain to name. This TCR was sampled from a human donor in a cohort sampled during active COVID-19. The sample consisted of peripheral blood. At the DNA level, the sequence is TGCAGCGTCGGGAAGGCTATTCTGAACACTGAAGCTTTCTTT. Its protein reads: CSVGKAILNTEAFF.